Listed below are T cell receptor beta chains from one sample, sequenced in a study of blood T cell repertoires in COVID-19. The protocol was immunoSEQ multiplex PCR, while the TCRdb copy is restricted to in-frame clones and leaves out a portion. The data contain about 310,000 clones, around 86% of them singletons. The specimen sequenced was peripheral blood. These receptors were collected from a man aged 50 to 59 with active or convalescent COVID-19. Each CDR3 is given without its conserved first and last residue.

v_call	j_call	cdr3_aa
TRBV6-5	TRBJ1-2	ASTDPGGNGYT
TRBV6-5	TRBJ1-3	ASTSSGNTIY
TRBV5-4	TRBJ2-3	ASTQDFSTAGTQY
TRBV30	TRBJ1-6	AGGRGGSPLH
TRBV7-8	TRBJ2-7	ASSLTGASYEQY
TRBV28	TRBJ1-2	ASSLTGVVLGYT
TRBV7-2	TRBJ2-6	ASSRTGYSGANVLT
TRBV5-1	TRBJ2-2	ASSLGLLTNTGELF
TRBV5-1	TRBJ2-7	ASSLVAGAFYEQY
TRBV5-1	TRBJ1-4	ASSPARPTNEKLF
TRBV25-1	TRBJ1-4	ASSSAGGGNEKLF